Following are 12 T cell receptor beta chains from one sample sequenced in a study of OX40 agonist ivuxolimab in advanced cancers. The repertoire was sequenced with immunoSEQ multiplex PCR; TCRdb's copy has only in-frame clones and lacks some. The table lists more than 65,000 clones, approximately 81% of them singletons. Sequenced material: CD4+ or CD8+ T cells sorted from blood, taken in a trial of the OX40 agonist ivuxolimab. These receptors were collected from an adult with an advanced solid tumor such as melanoma, head and neck, liver or kidney cancer.

Note on this clone: Other DNA sequences in the same sample also yield this CDR3. The J gene is TRBJ2-5, the V gene TRBV9; D remains ambiguous. Germline CDR1 reads SGDLS; CDR2 reads YYNGEE. The CDR3 runs to 12 residues. The V gene lost 0 bases and the J gene lost 4 bases, with 4 bases spanning the gap. CDR3 amino acids: CASSVGGETQYF. As DNA, the CDR3 is TGTGCCAGCAGCGTAGGAGGAGAGACCCAGTACTTC.

Only one count was recorded for this clone. The J gene is TRBJ2-1, the V gene TRBV9, with TRBD2 matching over 10 bases. This CDR3 contains 15 residues. V shed 3 bases, J shed 2 bases, and the junction held 2 bases outside the gene matches. CDR1 is SGDLS, CDR2 YYNGEE, per germline. This CDR3 is CASSGGTSAYNEQFF. The CDR3 DNA is TGTGCCAGCAGCGGGGGGACTAGCGCCTACAATGAGCAGTTCTTC.

This chain uses TRBV12-5 with TRBJ1-1; 8 bases fit TRBD1. The CDR3 has 12 residues. Unmatched junction bases numbered 8, after V lost 6 bases and J lost 11 bases. CDR1 is LGHNT and CDR2 is FRNRAP in the germline V gene. The CDR3 region is CASGPGGRRAFF. The CDR3 nucleotides are TGTGCTAGTGGCCCAGGGGGCAGGAGGGCTTTCTTT.

The V call is TRBV10-3, the J call TRBJ1-2, with TRBD1 matching 9 bases. CDR3 length: 14 residues. The V gene's germline CDR1 is ENHRY and CDR2 SYGVKD. With V trimmed by 8 bases and J by 1 base, 5 bases remained unmatched. The CDR3 DNA follows: TGTGCCATCCGTGGGGACAGGGATAACTATGGCTACACCTTC. Its protein product is CAIRGDRDNYGYTF.

The chain has TRBV15 and TRBJ2-1, with TRBD1 as a possible D gene (6 bases). CDR1 LNHNV and CDR2 YYDKDF come from the germline V gene (reference sequence). V shed 1 base and J shed 9 bases, with 16 bases lying between them. The CDR3 spans 15 residues. Here the CDR3 reads CATSRGGQSTIEQFF. The CDR3 bases are TGTGCCACCAGCAGAGGAGGACAGAGTACAATTGAGCAGTTCTTC. Full variable domain (rest looked up from reference TRBV15 and TRBJ2-1): DAMVIQNPRYQVTQFGKPVTLSCSQTLNHNVMYWYQQKSSQAPKLLFHYYDKDFNNEADTPDNFQSRRPNTSFCFLDIRSPGLGDTAMYLCATSRGGQSTIEQFFGPGTRLTVL.

The J gene is TRBJ2-3, the V gene TRBV5-1, with 10 bases that match TRBD2. This CDR3 is built from 16 residues. Germline CDR1 reads SGHRS; CDR2 reads YFSETQ. J lost 6 bases, V lost 4 bases, and 11 bases had no gene match. The CDR3 here is CASSTSKRGGLDTQYF. The CDR3 DNA reads as TGCGCCAGCAGCACGAGTAAGCGGGGGGGCCTGGATACGCAGTATTTT.

The genes are TRBV9 and TRBJ2-5; TRBD1 aligns across 7 bases. The germline V gene encodes CDR1 SGDLS and CDR2 YYNGEE. Trimming cost V 4 bases and J 2 bases; bases outside gene matches: 11. CDR3 size: 16 residues. The CDR3 coding sequence is TGTGCCAGCAGCTTGAGAGGGGACAGAAATCAAGAGACCCAGTACTTC. It is translated as CASSLRGDRNQETQYF.

The rearrangement uses TRBV10-3 and TRBJ1-1; 7 nucleotides align to TRBD1. The V gene end was trimmed by 5 bases and the J gene end by 4 bases; junction bases not matched to a gene: 13. This CDR3 region has 16 residues. CDR1 and CDR2 (germline): ENHRY, SYGVKD. CDR3 sequence: CAISLRGPGWGTEAFF. CDR3 bases: TGTGCCATCAGTTTAAGGGGGCCGGGTTGGGGCACTGAAGCTTTCTTT.

This chain joins TRBV30 and TRBJ2-3, with TRBD2 matching over 13 bases. The germline V gene has CDR1 GTSNPN and CDR2 SVGIG (reference sequence). The CDR3 is 17 residues long. The ends lost 4 bases at V and 4 bases at J; junction bases unmatched: 11. The CDR3 sequence is CAWTMTRTSGSSDTQYF. The CDR3 nucleotides are TGTGCCTGGACCATGACCCGGACTAGCGGGAGCTCAGATACGCAGTATTTT.

The V call is TRBV7-9, the J call TRBJ2-1; 9 bases agree with TRBD2. The CDR3 is made up of 17 amino acids. Germline V CDR1 and CDR2: SEHNR, FQNEAQ (reference sequence). The junction had 14 bases not matched to a gene; V was cut back by 5 bases and J by 6 bases. The CDR3 DNA is TGTGCCAGCAGCACTATAGCGGGAGTATTGGGGCGCAATGAGCAGTTCTTC. As protein: CASSTIAGVLGRNEQFF.

The genes are TRBV19 and TRBJ2-6; D is unresolved. Germline V CDR1 and CDR2: LNHDA, SQIVND (reference sequence). The CDR3 spans 14 residues. The ends were cut back, 10 bases at V and 0 bases at J, with 10 bases in the middle. The chain's CDR3 is CATQKSSGANVLTF. The CDR3 DNA is TGTGCCACGCAAAAGAGCTCTGGGGCCAACGTCCTGACTTTC. Full variable domain (missing parts from reference TRBV19 and TRBJ2-6): DGGITQSPKYLFRKEGQNVTLSCEQNLNHDAMYWYRQDPGQGLRLIYYSQIVNDFQKGDIAEGYSVSREKKESFPLTVTSAQKNPTAFYLCATQKSSGANVLTFGAGSRLTVL.

V and J are TRBV5-1 and TRBJ2-1; TRBD1 matches 8 bases. Losses at the gene ends were 4 bases for V and 0 bases for J; bases not matched to a gene: 3. CDR1 is SGHRS, CDR2 YFSETQ, per germline. This CDR3 is 15 amino acids long. The CDR3 sequence: CASSTTGGSYNEQFF. As DNA, the CDR3 is TGCGCCAGCAGCACTACAGGGGGCTCCTACAATGAGCAGTTCTTC.